The rows below give T cell receptor beta chains drawn from one sample of a study of T cells in Graves' hyperthyroidism and ophthalmopathy. TCRdb ran MiXCR on the multiplex PCR reads and lists one entry per CDR3 protein. The data show under 400,000 distinct CDR3 sequences, 20% to 30% seen once. The sample consisted of blood. The source of these receptors is a man between 45 and 60 years old with Graves' hyperthyroidism. The CDR3 runs from the conserved cysteine through the conserved F or W. D genes are given only for firm matches. Only some rows state a clone size, as once, few, many or a class for expanded clones.

j_gene,abundance,d_gene,v_gene,CDR3aa,CDR3nt
TRBJ2-6,NA,NA,TRBV28,CASSIQGSGANVLTF,TGTGCCAGCAGTATTCAGGGGTCGGGGGCCAACGTCCTGACTTTC
TRBJ2-5,NA,NA,TRBV6-2/TRBV6-3,CANSYSNTGETQYF,TGTGCCAACAGTTACTCGAACACGGGAGAGACCCAGTACTTC
TRBJ1-6,NA,NA,TRBV11-3,CASSLVSSALHF,TGTGCCAGCAGCTTAGTTAGTTCGGCCCTCCACTTT
TRBJ2-3,NA,TRBD2,TRBV20-1,CSARATSGSGTQYF,TGCAGTGCTAGAGCTACTAGCGGGAGTGGTACGCAGTATTTT
TRBJ2-3,NA,NA,TRBV20-1,CSARVFGRSVDTQYF,TGCAGTGCTAGAGTGTTCGGGAGATCGGTAGATACGCAGTATTTT
TRBJ2-7,NA,TRBD2,TRBV5-1,CASSLAGGTQSYEQYF,TGCGCCAGCAGCTTGGCCGGGGGGACTCAATCCTACGAGCAGTACTTC
TRBJ2-1,many,NA,TRBV7-3,CASSSLGLPNEQFF,TGTGCCAGCAGCTCCCTGGGACTCCCTAATGAGCAGTTCTTC
TRBJ2-2,NA,TRBD2,TRBV5-6,CASSLAGGAGGDTGELFF,TGTGCCAGCAGCTTGGCGGGGGGAGCGGGAGGCGACACCGGGGAGCTGTTTTTT
TRBJ2-7,NA,TRBD1,TRBV2,CASSPTMFRDRVFHEQYF,TGTGCCAGCTCCCCCACAATGTTCCGGGACAGGGTGTTCCACGAGCAGTACTTC
TRBJ1-2,many,NA,TRBV28,CASSFGGNGYTF,TGTGCCAGCAGTTTTGGGGGCAATGGCTACACCTTC
TRBJ2-1,many,TRBD2,TRBV7-8,CASSRTSYNEQFF,TGTGCCAGCAGCCGGACTAGCTACAATGAGCAGTTCTTC